This T cell receptor (beta chain) was retrieved from a study of breast tumors, draining lymph nodes, adjacent tissues. Regarding the study as a whole: Tumors had less TCR diversity than lymph nodes, more than nontumor tissue. Tumor T cell lymph node origin was a supported hypothesis, not proven. Tumor and nontumor repertoires were significantly more similar in luminal-like than in basal-like breast cancer.

Only one count was recorded for this clonotype. The antigen remains unidentified. The germline V gene has CDR1 SGHKS and CDR2 YYEKEE (reference sequence). This CDR3 spans 14 amino acids. Between the trimmed V and J ends, which lost 2 bases and 7 bases, there was a span of 15 bases. Samples came from axillary lymph nodes draining the breast cancer. TCRdb passed the multiplex PCR reads through MiXCR, listing each CDR3 protein once. The table records around 140,000 distinct CDR3 sequences, over 25% of them present only once. The source is a female donor with breast cancer. Some clones in this sample may be carry-over from other donors' samples. The chain is built from TRBV5-5 and TRBJ2-5; D gene uncertain. Material: axillary lymph node tissue. The CDR3 DNA sequence: TGTGCCAGCAGCTTCGACACGAGCTCGGGGACCCAGTACTTC. This translates into CASSFDTSSGTQYF.